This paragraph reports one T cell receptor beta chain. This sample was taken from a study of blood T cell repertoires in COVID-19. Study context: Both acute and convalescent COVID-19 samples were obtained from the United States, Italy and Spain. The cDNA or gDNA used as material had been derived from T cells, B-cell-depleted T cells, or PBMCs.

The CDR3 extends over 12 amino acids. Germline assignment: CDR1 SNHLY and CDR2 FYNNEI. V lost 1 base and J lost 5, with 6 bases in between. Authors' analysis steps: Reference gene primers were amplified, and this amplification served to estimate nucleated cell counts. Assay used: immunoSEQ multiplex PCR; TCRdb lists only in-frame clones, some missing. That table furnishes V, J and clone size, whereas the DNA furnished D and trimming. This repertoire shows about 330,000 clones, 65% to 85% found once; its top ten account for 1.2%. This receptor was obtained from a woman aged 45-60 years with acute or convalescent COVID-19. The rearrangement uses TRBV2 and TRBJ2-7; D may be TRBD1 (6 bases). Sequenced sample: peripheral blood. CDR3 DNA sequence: TGTGCCAGCAGTGAAGGGGGGCACGAGCAGTACTTC. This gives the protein CASSEGGHEQYF.